These T cell receptor beta chains were read from a single sample in a study of long-term antiretroviral therapy in people with HIV. Assay: immunoSEQ multiplex PCR; the TCRdb copy retains only in-frame clones and omits some. The sample has 25,000 to 35,000 clones, more than 70% seen once; the top ten hold 4.5% to 6%. Sample: unsorted PBMCs, taken 0.8 years after starting antiretroviral therapy. These receptor sequences come from a woman in her thirties with HIV. Both conserved end residues are part of each CDR3. Fields, in order: V gene, J gene, D gene, clone size, CDR3 DNA, CDR3 protein. D genes are given only for firm matches. Only part of the rows carry a size: once, few, many, or a class if the clone is expanded.

>TRBV6-5|TRBJ2-3|.|.
TGTGCCAGCTCCCCGGGGCCCTACACAGATACGCAGTATTTT
CASSPGPYTDTQYF
>TRBV28|TRBJ1-5|.|.
TGTGCCAGCAGTTTGGTGTCGGGGGGCCTTAGCCAGCCCCAGCATTTT
CASSLVSGGLSQPQHF
>TRBV6-5|TRBJ1-2|TRBD1|few
TGTGCCAGCAGTTACGTGGCAGGGGGCTATGGCTACACCTTC
CASSYVAGGYGYTF
>TRBV30|TRBJ1-5|.|.
TGTGCCTGGGGTCCTCCGGGACAAATCAATCAGCCCCAGCATTTT
CAWGPPGQINQPQHF
>TRBV29-1|TRBJ1-4|.|.
TGCAGCGTCTCCCCAGGGGATGAAAAACTGTTTTTT
CSVSPGDEKLFF
>TRBV27|TRBJ2-1|.|.
TGTGCCAGCAGTCCACCTACTAGTGAGGGTTACAATGAGCAGTTCTTC
CASSPPTSEGYNEQFF
>TRBV9|TRBJ2-3|.|.
TGTGCCAGCAGCGTAGCCCCCCACGAGTCAGATACGCAGTATTTT
CASSVAPHESDTQYF
>TRBV7-9|TRBJ2-2|.|.
TGTGCCAGCAGCTTGACGGACGGCTCTGCCGGGGAGCTGTTTTTT
CASSLTDGSAGELFF
>TRBV7-9|TRBJ2-3|.|.
TGTGCCAGCAGCTTAGCGCTTGGCAGGAAAGGGGATACGCAGTATTTT
CASSLALGRKGDTQYF
>TRBV5-6|TRBJ1-6|.|.
TGTGCCAGCAGCTCGGGGACCCGAAGGGATTCACCCCTCCACTTT
CASSSGTRRDSPLHF
>TRBV23-1|TRBJ1-3|.|.
TGCGCCAGCAGTCAATCTGGCGTGGGGGACTTATCTGGAAACACCATATATTTT
CASSQSGVGDLSGNTIYF
>TRBV6-6|TRBJ2-5|.|once
TGTGCCAGCAGGAACCTGAAGGAGACCCAGTACTTC
CASRNLKETQYF